This entry lists 15 T cell receptor beta chains sequenced from one sample in a study of cytomegalovirus exposure and HLA in healthy donors. The table came from immunoSEQ multiplex PCR; TCRdb's copy has only in-frame clones and leaves some out. The profile covers some 160,000 clones, with more than 75% appearing a single time and 2.5% to 3.5% taken by the ten largest. Sequenced input: PBMCs. The receptors originated from a young man in good health and CMV-seronegative.

The genes are TRBV6-5 and TRBJ2-7; D possibly corresponds to TRBD1 (5 bases). Germline-derived CDR1 and CDR2 are MNHEY and SVGAGI. V lost 5 bases, J lost 4 bases, and 18 bases lay in between. The CDR3 extends over 15 amino acids. CDR3 nucleotides: TGTGCCAGCAGTCGACGACAGTCGTACCGTTACGAGCAGTACGTC. The encoded protein is CASSRRQSYRYEQYV.

The chain joins TRBV9 to TRBJ1-2, with D hard to call. The CDR3 runs 11 residues. Trimming removed 8 bases from V and 5 bases from J, with 10 bases in between. Per the germline V gene, CDR1 is SGDLS and CDR2 is YYNGEE. CDR3 amino acids: CARSKTYGYTF. The CDR3 nucleotides are TGTGCCAGATCTAAAACGTATGGCTACACCTTC.

This clone was picked up one time. The chain is built from TRBV6-1 and TRBJ2-7, with D possibly being TRBD2 (7 bases). CDR3 length equals 15 residues. The ends were cut back, 7 bases at V and 6 bases at J, with 22 bases in the middle. Germline V CDR1 and CDR2: MNHNS, SASEGT. CDR3 loop: CASTSSPLGGLEQYF. The CDR3 nucleotides are TGTGCCAGCACCTCATCGCCCCTGGGGGGGCTCGAGCAGTACTTC.

The gene calls are TRBV4-1 and TRBJ2-1; TRBD1 is a possible D gene (5 bases). The germline V and J ends were trimmed by 0 bases and 3 bases, with 12 bases remaining between them. The CDR3 extends over 16 amino acids. Germline CDR1 and CDR2: MGHRA and YSYEKL. The CDR3 is CASSQEGVGFYNEQFF. The CDR3 DNA is TGCGCCAGCAGCCAAGAAGGGGTAGGGTTCTACAATGAGCAGTTCTTC.

CDR3 sequence (DNA): TGTGCCAGCAGTGTTTTCCGGGGAGGCACCGGGGAGCTGTTTTTT. Its translation is CASSVFRGGTGELFF. The chain couples TRBV6-1 to TRBJ2-2, with a tentative D call TRBD2 (6 bases). Trimming took 4 bases from V and 4 from J, leaving 13 bases between them. CDR1 is MNHNS, CDR2 SASEGT, per germline. The CDR3 runs 15 residues.

The V and J genes are TRBV10-3 and TRBJ2-7; 9 bases are shared with TRBD1. This CDR3 spans 11 amino acids. Germline CDR1 and CDR2: ENHRY and SYGVKD. The J segment lost 4 bases and the V segment lost 10 bases, leaving 2 bases of the junction unmatched. This CDR3 reads CATGQGYEQYV. In nucleotides, the CDR3 is TGTGCCACCGGACAGGGGTACGAGCAGTACGTC.

The rearrangement links TRBV7-8 to TRBJ1-5; TRBD1 matches 7 bases. This CDR3 is 17 amino acids long. CDR1 SGHVS and CDR2 FQNEAQ come from the germline V gene. V lost 5 bases to trimming and J lost 4 bases; unmatched junction nucleotides: 14. CDR3 region: CASSPETPGTVNQPQHF. CDR3 nucleotides: TGTGCCAGCAGCCCTGAAACTCCTGGGACAGTTAATCAGCCCCAGCATTTT.

V is TRBV2 and J is TRBJ1-5; D unclear. The germline V gene has CDR1 SNHLY and CDR2 FYNNEI. The CDR3 loop spans 16 amino acids. V shed 3 bases and J shed 5 bases, with 17 bases lying between them. The CDR3 spells CASSELGSAGDQPQHF. The CDR3 DNA reads as TGTGCCAGCAGTGAGTTGGGGTCCGCGGGAGATCAGCCCCAGCATTTT.

As DNA, the CDR3 is TGTGCCAGCAGTGAGGTCGTCCCTAAACTAAATCAGCCCCAGCATTTT. It specifies CASSEVVPKLNQPQHF. The J gene is TRBJ1-5, the V gene TRBV2; D is uncertain. This CDR3 is 16 amino acids long. Trimming left V 3 bases short and J 4 bases short, with 16 bases between. CDR1 and CDR2 (germline): SNHLY, FYNNEI.

V usage is TRBV7-9 and J usage is TRBJ1-1, with D hard to call. The CDR3 runs to 13 residues. The germline V and J ends were trimmed by 6 bases and 7 bases, with 15 bases remaining between them. Germline V gives CDR1 SEHNR, CDR2 FQNEAQ (reference sequence). CDR3: CASSLDGALEAFF. The CDR3 DNA sequence: TGTGCCAGCAGTCTCGACGGAGCGCTTGAAGCTTTCTTT.

This clone was seen a single time. This chain links TRBV6-1 with TRBJ1-3, with a weak D call TRBD1 (6 bases). The CDR3 loop spans 13 amino acids. Germline V gene lookup returns CDR1 MNHNS and CDR2 SASEGT. V dropped 7 bases and J dropped 4 bases, with 11 bases sitting between them. CDR3 amino acids: CASTLDRGNTIYF. The CDR3 nucleotides are TGTGCCAGCACCTTGGACAGAGGAAACACCATATATTTT.

The chain carries TRBV9 and TRBJ2-7; weak D call: TRBD1 (6 bases). V dropped 7 bases and J dropped 3 bases, with 11 bases sitting between them. This CDR3 is built from 12 residues. Germline V gives CDR1 SGDLS, CDR2 YYNGEE. CDR3 in DNA: TGTGCCAGCGGCAGGGGTAGCTACGAGCAGTACTTC. This translates into CASGRGSYEQYF.

The genes are TRBV30 and TRBJ1-4; no firm D call. Germline CDR1 GTSNPN, CDR2 SVGIG (reference sequence). The CDR3 extends over 17 amino acids. Trimming removed 0 bases at V and 6 bases at J, with 20 bases between. The CDR3: CAWSVTGRVVGYEKLFF. In DNA, the CDR3 is TGTGCCTGGAGTGTAACCGGGCGGGTGGTGGGTTATGAAAAACTGTTTTTT.

This clone appeared once. V is TRBV5-1 and J is TRBJ2-3, with TRBD2 as a possible D gene (6 bases). Germline V CDR1 and CDR2: SGHRS, YFSETQ. The CDR3 consists of 17 residues. V lost 4 bases to trimming and J lost 2 bases, with 20 bases between them. The CDR3 region has the DNA TGCGCCAGCAGCGTAATCGGCGGGGACGGGAACACAGATACGCAGTATTTT. It codes for CASSVIGGDGNTDTQYF.

The V and J genes are TRBV5-1 and TRBJ2-1; unclear D gene. The CDR3 has 12 amino acids. Germline V CDR1 and CDR2: SGHRS, YFSETQ. Trimming removed 3 bases at V and 7 bases at J, with 8 bases between. The CDR3, as DNA: TGCGCCAGCAGCTCCCAGGTAAATGAGCAGTTCTTC. Amino acids: CASSSQVNEQFF. Full variable domain (rest looked up from reference TRBV5-1 and TRBJ2-1): KAGVTQTPRYLIKTRGQQVTLSCSPISGHRSVSWYQQTPGQGLQFLFEYFSETQRNKGNFPGRFSGRQFSNSRSEMNVSTLELGDSALYLCASSSQVNEQFFGPGTRLTVL.